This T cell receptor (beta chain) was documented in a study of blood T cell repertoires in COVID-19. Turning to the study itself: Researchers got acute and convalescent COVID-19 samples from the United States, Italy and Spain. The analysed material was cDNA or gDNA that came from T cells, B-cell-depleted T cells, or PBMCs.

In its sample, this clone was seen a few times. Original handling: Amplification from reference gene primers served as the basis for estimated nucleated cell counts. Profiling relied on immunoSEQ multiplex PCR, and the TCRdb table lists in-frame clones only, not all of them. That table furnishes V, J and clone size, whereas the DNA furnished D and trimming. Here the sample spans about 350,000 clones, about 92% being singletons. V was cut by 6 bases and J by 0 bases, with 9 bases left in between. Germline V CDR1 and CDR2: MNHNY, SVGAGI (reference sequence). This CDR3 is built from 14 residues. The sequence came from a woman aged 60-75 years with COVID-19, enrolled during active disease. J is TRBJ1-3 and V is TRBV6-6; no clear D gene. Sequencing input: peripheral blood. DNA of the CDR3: TGTGCCAGCAGGCAACAGTTCTCTGGAAACACCATATATTTT. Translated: CASRQQFSGNTIYF.